Listed below are T cell receptor beta chains from one sample, sequenced in a study of beta chain features in type 1 diabetes. TCRdb's copy holds only in-frame clones and misses some; the assay was immunoSEQ multiplex PCR. The sample carries 310,000 or so clones, less than 9.5% recorded once. The sample taken for sequencing was central memory CD4+ T cells from blood. The receptor source for this set is a woman between 18 and 29 years old in good health. Both conserved end residues are part of each CDR3. A D gene is named only where the DNA matches it firmly. Size is stated for part of the rows, as once, few or many counts, or as a class when the clone is expanded.

V	D	size	J	DNA	CDR3
TRBV5-6	.	.	TRBJ2-5	TGTGCCAGCAGCTACGTGCGGAGAATGGAGACCCAGTACTTC	CASSYVRRMETQYF
TRBV28	.	few	TRBJ1-5	TGTGCCAGCAGTACCCCCGGTCAGGGACGGACTAGCAATCAGCCCCAGCATTTT	CASSTPGQGRTSNQPQHF
TRBV12-5	TRBD2	few	TRBJ2-1	TGTGCTAGTGGTTGGACTAGCGGGAGTATCGCTATGGAGAATGAGCAGTTCTTC	CASGWTSGSIAMENEQFF
TRBV28	TRBD2	.	TRBJ2-5	TGTGCCAGCAACCGAGCGGGGGGAACGGTTGGGACCCAGTACTTC	CASNRAGGTVGTQYF
TRBV10-3	.	.	TRBJ1-5	TGTGCCATCAGTGCCATGGGGGATCAGCCCCAGCATTTT	CAISAMGDQPQHF
TRBV6-6	.	.	TRBJ1-4	TGTGCCAGCAGTTTCCGGACAGTTGAAAAACTGTTTTTT	CASSFRTVEKLFF
TRBV27	.	few	TRBJ1-2	TGTGCCAGCAGTTTGCGGGAGAACTATGGCTACACCTTC	CASSLRENYGYTF
TRBV20-1	.	few	TRBJ2-7	TGCAGTGCTAGACAGGACTACGAGCAGTACTTC	CSARQDYEQYF
TRBV6-1	.	few	TRBJ2-7	TGTGCCAGCAGTAACCGATACGAGCAGTACTTC	CASSNRYEQYF
TRBV2	.	few	TRBJ2-2	TGTGCCAGCAGCAAGGGACGGATAGGGTTGGGGGAGCTGTTTTTT	CASSKGRIGLGELFF
TRBV5-1	TRBD2	few	TRBJ2-5	TGCGCCAGCAGCAACGGACTAGCGGGAGGAGAGACCCAGTACTTC	CASSNGLAGGETQYF
TRBV5-1	.	few	TRBJ2-1	TGCGCCAGCAGTCAAGGGGGGCCCTACAATGAGCAGTTCTTC	CASSQGGPYNEQFF
TRBV6-5	TRBD2	.	TRBJ2-7	TGTGCCATCAGAGCGGGAGGGTTGAACGAGCAGTACTTC	CAIRAGGLNEQYF
TRBV18	.	few	TRBJ2-1	TGTGCCAGCTCACGGGGACTTCAGGGATCCTCCTACAATGAGCAGTTCTTC	CASSRGLQGSSYNEQFF
TRBV13	TRBD2	many	TRBJ2-7	TGTGCCAGCAGCTTTTCCGCTAGCGGGAGAATTTACGAGCAGTACTTC	CASSFSASGRIYEQYF
TRBV29-1	.	.	TRBJ2-1	TGCAGCGTTGGTCTACCACGCAGTTACTCCTACAATGAGCAGTTCTTC	CSVGLPRSYSYNEQFF
TRBV19	.	.	TRBJ1-4	TGTGCCAGTAGTATCATAGGACACGTCAATGAAAAACTGTTTTTT	CASSIIGHVNEKLFF
TRBV7-3	.	.	TRBJ2-5	TGTGCCAGCAGCTTCCGGCCCTTCCGAGGCCGGGAGACCCAGTACTTC	CASSFRPFRGRETQYF
TRBV28	TRBD1	once	TRBJ1-5	TGTGCCAGCAGCACTCCGGGACAGGGGGATCAGCCCCAGCATTTT	CASSTPGQGDQPQHF
TRBV4-3	TRBD1	many	TRBJ2-2	TGCGCCAGCAGCCGGGACAGGGACACCGGGGAGCTGTTTTTT	CASSRDRDTGELFF
TRBV7-6	.	.	TRBJ2-3	TGTGCCAGCAGCTATAGCACAGATACGCAGTATTTT	CASSYSTDTQYF
TRBV5-4	TRBD2	.	TRBJ2-7	TGTGCCAGCAGTATTGGTGGACTAGTATGGGGTCGCGAGCAGTACTTC	CASSIGGLVWGREQYF
TRBV10-3	.	many	TRBJ2-3	TGTGCCACCCTTCTAGGGGGGAGTCCGACAGATACGCAGTATTTT	CATLLGGSPTDTQYF
TRBV9	.	many	TRBJ2-2	TGTGCCAGCAGGGTGGTAGCGGATACCGGGGAGCTGTTTTTT	CASRVVADTGELFF
TRBV7-2	TRBD1	few	TRBJ2-1	TGTGCCAGCAGCCAACAGGGGGGCAATGAGCAGTTCTTC	CASSQQGGNEQFF
TRBV4-2	TRBD2	.	TRBJ2-1	TGTGCCAGCAGCTTGAAAGCCGGGACTAGCGTTGATCGTGAGCAGTTCTTC	CASSLKAGTSVDREQFF
TRBV11-2	.	.	TRBJ2-1	TGTGCCAGCAGCTTAGATCGCGGCGGGAAGGGAAATGAGCAGTTCTTC	CASSLDRGGKGNEQFF
TRBV7-3	.	.	TRBJ1-5	TGTGCCAGCAGCTTAGAGGGAGAGGGCAATCAGCCCCAGCATTTT	CASSLEGEGNQPQHF
TRBV2	.	.	TRBJ2-1	TGTGCCAGCAGTGGAGCAGGGGAGCAGTTCTTC	CASSGAGEQFF
TRBV15	.	few	TRBJ1-2	TGTGCCACCAGCGGGGCTAACTATGGCTACACCTTC	CATSGANYGYTF
TRBV5-4	TRBD2	.	TRBJ2-7	TGTGCCAGCAGAGCAGGGACTAGCGAGACCTACGAGCAGTACTTC	CASRAGTSETYEQYF
TRBV7-3	.	.	TRBJ2-5	TGTGCCAGCAGCTTAAGCGGCTCAGGGGGGCAAGAGACCCAGTACTTC	CASSLSGSGGQETQYF
TRBV15	.	few	TRBJ2-5	TGTGCCACCAGCTTCAGTTCGTTCCGAGAGACCCAGTACTTC	CATSFSSFRETQYF
TRBV7-3	TRBD1	many	TRBJ1-2	TGTGCCAGCAGCCCGGGACAGGGAATCCATGGCTACACCTTC	CASSPGQGIHGYTF
TRBV7-2	TRBD1	.	TRBJ1-2	TGTGCCAGCAGCTTTGGGGGACAGAAAGGCTATGGCTACACCTTC	CASSFGGQKGYGYTF
TRBV11-2	.	.	TRBJ1-1	TGTGCCAGCAGCTTAAAATGGCGGGGCACTGAAGCTTTCTTT	CASSLKWRGTEAFF
TRBV28	.	few	TRBJ2-7	TGTGCCAGTTCATCCGGGGCGAGCTTTATCGAGCAGTACTTC	CASSSGASFIEQYF
TRBV7-2	.	.	TRBJ2-2	TGTGCCAGCAAAATGGACAGACAAACCGGGGAGCTGTTTTTT	CASKMDRQTGELFF
TRBV9	TRBD1	few	TRBJ1-2	TGTGCCAGCAGCGCCGGGACAGGAAACTATGGCTACACCTTC	CASSAGTGNYGYTF
TRBV9	.	few	TRBJ2-1	TGTGCCAGCAGCGTACAGGGGTCCTACAATGAGCAGTTCTTC	CASSVQGSYNEQFF
TRBV4-3	TRBD1	.	TRBJ2-7	TGCGCCAGCAGCCGAACACAGGGGTATGTCGACGAGCAGTACTTC	CASSRTQGYVDEQYF
TRBV7-9	TRBD1	few	TRBJ1-6	TGTGCCAGCAGCTTGGGGACAGTCAATTCACCCCTCCACTTT	CASSLGTVNSPLHF
TRBV27	.	many	TRBJ2-3	TGTGCCAGCAGTTGGGTAGATCGGGCAGATACGCAGTATTTT	CASSWVDRADTQYF
TRBV28	TRBD1	.	TRBJ1-2	TGTGCCAGCAGGCAGCCGGGACAGGTACCCTATGGCTACACCTTC	CASRQPGQVPYGYTF
TRBV6-5	TRBD2	once	TRBJ2-7	TGTGCCAGCAGTTACTCCGGGCTAGCGGGAGGAGGCGAGCAGTACTTC	CASSYSGLAGGGEQYF
TRBV13	.	.	TRBJ2-3	TGTGCCAGCAGCTTCCGAGATACGCAGTATTTT	CASSFRDTQYF
TRBV28	.	.	TRBJ1-2	TGTGCCAGCAGTCCTATCGGACTCAATCGGGGCTACACCTTC	CASSPIGLNRGYTF
TRBV11-3	TRBD2	.	TRBJ2-1	TGTGCCAGCAGCTTAGGAATTAGCGGGAGCTACAATGAGCAGTTCTTC	CASSLGISGSYNEQFF
TRBV5-4	TRBD1	many	TRBJ2-7	TGTGCCAGCAGCTCGGGACAGACTGGTCCTTTGGACTTC	CASSSGQTGPLDF
TRBV7-2	.	few	TRBJ2-2	TGTGCCAGCAGCCCTGGCCACTTGGGGAACTCCGGGGAGCTGTTTTTT	CASSPGHLGNSGELFF
TRBV25-1	.	few	TRBJ2-2	TGTGCCAGCAGTGAAAGTTTCACGAACACCGGGGAGCTGTTTTTT	CASSESFTNTGELFF
TRBV5-1	TRBD2	.	TRBJ2-5	TGCGCCAGCAGCTTGTTATACTTAGCGGGAGGAGGTGAGACCCAGTACTTC	CASSLLYLAGGGETQYF
TRBV7-4	TRBD2	.	TRBJ2-3	TGTGCCAGCAGCTTAGGGGCTAGCGGGAGCTTTACGCAGTATTTT	CASSLGASGSFTQYF
TRBV7-2	.	few	TRBJ1-3	TGTGCCAGCAGCTCAAACAGGGTAACTGGAAACACCATATATTTT	CASSSNRVTGNTIYF
TRBV6-5	.	few	TRBJ2-1	TGTGCCAGCAGTTACTCGATCTCACAGATCTACAATGAGCAGTTCTTC	CASSYSISQIYNEQFF